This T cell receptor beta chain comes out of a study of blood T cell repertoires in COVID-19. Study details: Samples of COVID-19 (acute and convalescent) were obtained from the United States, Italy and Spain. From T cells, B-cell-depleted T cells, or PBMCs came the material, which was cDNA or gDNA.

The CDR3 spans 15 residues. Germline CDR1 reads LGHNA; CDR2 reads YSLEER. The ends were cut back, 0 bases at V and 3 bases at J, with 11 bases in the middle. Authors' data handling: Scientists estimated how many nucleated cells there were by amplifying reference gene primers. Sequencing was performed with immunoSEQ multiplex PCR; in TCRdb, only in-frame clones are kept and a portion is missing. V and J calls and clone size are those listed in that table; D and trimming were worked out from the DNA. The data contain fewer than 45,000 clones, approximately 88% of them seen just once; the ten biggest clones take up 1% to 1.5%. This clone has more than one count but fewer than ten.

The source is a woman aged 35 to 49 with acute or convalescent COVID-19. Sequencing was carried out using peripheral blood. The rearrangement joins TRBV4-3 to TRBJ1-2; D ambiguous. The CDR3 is CASSQDQEQYYGYTF. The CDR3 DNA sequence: TGCGCCAGCAGCCAAGATCAGGAACAATACTATGGCTACACCTTC.